The TCR beta chain under discussion was sequenced for a study of blood T cell repertoires in COVID-19. Study at large: Specimens from acute and convalescent COVID-19 originated in the United States, Italy and Spain. T cells, B-cell-depleted T cells, or PBMCs supplied cDNA or gDNA.

As processed by the authors: Cell counts per sample came from amplifying reference gene primers. Produced via immunoSEQ multiplex PCR; TCRdb's table is partial and in-frame only. D and trimming were read from the DNA, whereas the V and J calls and clone size are those reported in that table. The data hold roughly 200,000 clones, with around 75% observed a single time. The CDR3 sequence is 14 residues long. Trimming left V 6 bases short and J 1 base short, with 9 bases between. CDR1 is SNHLY, CDR2 FYNNEI, per germline. Those enrolled in Seattle joined during active infection and were followed longitudinally afterward.

This receptor was identified in a woman aged 40 to 50 with COVID-19, enrolled during active disease. Sequencing was performed on peripheral blood. The V call is TRBV2, the J call TRBJ2-2; D perhaps matches TRBD1 (6 bases). The CDR3 DNA reads TGTGCCAGCAGCCCACAGGGGAACACCGGGGAGCTGTTTTTT. Its translation is CASSPQGNTGELFF.